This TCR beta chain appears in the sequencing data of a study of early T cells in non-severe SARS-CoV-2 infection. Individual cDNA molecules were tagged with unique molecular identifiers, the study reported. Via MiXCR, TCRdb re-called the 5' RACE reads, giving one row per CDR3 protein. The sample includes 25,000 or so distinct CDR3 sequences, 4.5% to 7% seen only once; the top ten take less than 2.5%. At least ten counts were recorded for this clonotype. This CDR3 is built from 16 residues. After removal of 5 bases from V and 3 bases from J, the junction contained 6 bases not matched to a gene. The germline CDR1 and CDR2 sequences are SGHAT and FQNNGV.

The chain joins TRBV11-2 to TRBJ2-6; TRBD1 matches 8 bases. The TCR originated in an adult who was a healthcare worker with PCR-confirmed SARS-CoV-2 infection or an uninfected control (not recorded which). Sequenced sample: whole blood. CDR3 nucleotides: TGTGCCAGCAGCAAAGGACAGGGAAATGGGGCCAACGTCCTGACTTTC. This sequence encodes CASSKGQGNGANVLTF.